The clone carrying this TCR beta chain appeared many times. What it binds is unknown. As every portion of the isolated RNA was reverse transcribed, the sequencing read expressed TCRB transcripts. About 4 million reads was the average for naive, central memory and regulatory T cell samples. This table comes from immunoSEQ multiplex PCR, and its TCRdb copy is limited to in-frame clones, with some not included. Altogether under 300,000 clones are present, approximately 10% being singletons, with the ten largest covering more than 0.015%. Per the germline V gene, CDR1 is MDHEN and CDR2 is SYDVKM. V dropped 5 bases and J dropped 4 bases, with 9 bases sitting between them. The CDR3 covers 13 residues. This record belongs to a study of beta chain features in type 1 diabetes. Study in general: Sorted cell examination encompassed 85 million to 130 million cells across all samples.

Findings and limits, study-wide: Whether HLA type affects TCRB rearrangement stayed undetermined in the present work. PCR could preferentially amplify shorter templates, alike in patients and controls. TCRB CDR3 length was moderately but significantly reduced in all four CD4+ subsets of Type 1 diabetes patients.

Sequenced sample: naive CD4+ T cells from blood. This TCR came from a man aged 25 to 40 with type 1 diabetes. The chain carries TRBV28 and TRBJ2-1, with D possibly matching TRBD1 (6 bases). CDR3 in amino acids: CASSTDSYNEQFF. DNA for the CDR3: TGTGCCAGCAGTACGGACAGTTACAATGAGCAGTTCTTC.